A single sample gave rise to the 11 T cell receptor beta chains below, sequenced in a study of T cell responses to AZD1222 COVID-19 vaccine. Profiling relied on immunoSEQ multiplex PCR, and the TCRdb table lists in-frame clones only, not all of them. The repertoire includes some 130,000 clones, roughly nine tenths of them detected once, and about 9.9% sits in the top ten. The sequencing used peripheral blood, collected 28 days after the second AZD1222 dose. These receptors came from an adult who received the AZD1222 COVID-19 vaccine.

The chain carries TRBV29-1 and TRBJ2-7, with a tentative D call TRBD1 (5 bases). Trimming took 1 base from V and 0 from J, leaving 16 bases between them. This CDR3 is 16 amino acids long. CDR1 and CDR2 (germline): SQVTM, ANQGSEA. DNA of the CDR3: TGCAGCGTTGAAGGGTTCCCAGGGCACCCCTCCTACGAGCAGTACTTC. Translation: CSVEGFPGHPSYEQYF.

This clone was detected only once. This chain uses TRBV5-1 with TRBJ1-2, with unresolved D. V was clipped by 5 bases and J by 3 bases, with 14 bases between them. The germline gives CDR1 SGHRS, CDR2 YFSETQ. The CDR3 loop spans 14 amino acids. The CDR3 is CASSPHRTDYGYTF. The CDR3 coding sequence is TGCGCCAGCAGTCCCCATCGGACGGACTATGGCTACACCTTC.

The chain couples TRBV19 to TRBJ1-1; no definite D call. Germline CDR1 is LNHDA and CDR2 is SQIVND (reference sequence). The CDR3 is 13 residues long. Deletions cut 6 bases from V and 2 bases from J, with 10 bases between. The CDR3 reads CASRETINTEAFF. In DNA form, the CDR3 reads TGTGCCAGTAGAGAGACAATTAACACTGAAGCTTTCTTT.

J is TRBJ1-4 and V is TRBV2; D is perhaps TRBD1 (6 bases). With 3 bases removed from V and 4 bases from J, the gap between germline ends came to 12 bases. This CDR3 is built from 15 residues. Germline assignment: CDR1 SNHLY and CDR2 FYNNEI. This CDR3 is CASSDPKGVNEKLFF. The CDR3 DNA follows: TGTGCCAGCAGTGACCCTAAGGGGGTTAATGAAAAACTGTTTTTT. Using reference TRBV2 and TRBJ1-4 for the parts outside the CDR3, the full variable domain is EPEVTQTPSHQVTQMGQEVILRCVPISNHLYFYWYRQILGQKVEFLVSFYNNEISEKSEIFDDQFSVERPDGSNFTLKIRSTKLEDSAMYFCASSDPKGVNEKLFFGSGTQLSVL.

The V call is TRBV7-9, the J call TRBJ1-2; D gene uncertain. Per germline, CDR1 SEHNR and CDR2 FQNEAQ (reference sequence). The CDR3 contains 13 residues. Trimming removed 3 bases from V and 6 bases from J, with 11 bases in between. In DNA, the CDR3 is TGTGCCAGCAGCTTTCCAGAACGCCATGGCTACACCTTC. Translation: CASSFPERHGYTF.

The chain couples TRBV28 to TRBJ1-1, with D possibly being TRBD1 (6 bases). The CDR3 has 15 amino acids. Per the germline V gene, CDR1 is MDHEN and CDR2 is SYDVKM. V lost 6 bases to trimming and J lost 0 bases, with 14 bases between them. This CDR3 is CASRVWGALNTEAFF. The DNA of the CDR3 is TGTGCCAGCAGGGTGTGGGGGGCGCTGAACACTGAAGCTTTCTTT.

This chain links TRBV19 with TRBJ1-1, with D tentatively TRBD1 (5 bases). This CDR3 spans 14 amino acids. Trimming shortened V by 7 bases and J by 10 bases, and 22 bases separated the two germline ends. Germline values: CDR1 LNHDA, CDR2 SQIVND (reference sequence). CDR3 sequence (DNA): TGTGCCAGTACTCCCAGGGAAAGGATTCAGGGAGCTTTCTTT. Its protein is CASTPRERIQGAFF.

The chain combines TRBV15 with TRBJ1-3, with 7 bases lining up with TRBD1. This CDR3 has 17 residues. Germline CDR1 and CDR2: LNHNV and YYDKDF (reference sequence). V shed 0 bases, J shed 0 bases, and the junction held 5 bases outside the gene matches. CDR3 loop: CATSRDKGAYSGNTIYF. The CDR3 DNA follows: TGTGCCACCAGCAGAGATAAGGGGGCGTACTCTGGAAACACCATATATTTT.

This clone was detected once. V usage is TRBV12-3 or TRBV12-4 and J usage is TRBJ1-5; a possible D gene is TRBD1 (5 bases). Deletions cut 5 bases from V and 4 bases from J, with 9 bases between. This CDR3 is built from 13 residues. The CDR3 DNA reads TGTGCCAGCAGTCTCAGGACAAATCAGCCCCAGCATTTT. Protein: CASSLRTNQPQHF.

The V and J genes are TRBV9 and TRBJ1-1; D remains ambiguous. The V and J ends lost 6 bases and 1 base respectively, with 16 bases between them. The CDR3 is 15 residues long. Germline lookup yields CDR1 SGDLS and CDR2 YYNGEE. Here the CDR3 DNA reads TGTGCCAGCACCGTCCAGGCCGCGGGGAACACTGAAGCTTTCTTT. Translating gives CASTVQAAGNTEAFF.

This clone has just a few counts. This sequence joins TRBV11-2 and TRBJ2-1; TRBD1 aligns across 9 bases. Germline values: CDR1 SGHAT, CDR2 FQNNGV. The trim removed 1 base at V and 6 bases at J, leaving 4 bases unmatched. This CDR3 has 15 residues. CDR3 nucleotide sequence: TGTGCCAGCAGCTTAGCCGGACAGGGGACCAATGAGCAGTTCTTC. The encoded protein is CASSLAGQGTNEQFF.